Included here is one T cell receptor beta chain sequence, with context. This entry belongs to a study of a mutant IDH1 vaccine in newly diagnosed glioma. Measured with immunoSEQ multiplex PCR; TCRdb has only the in-frame clones, and not every one. The repertoire has tens of thousands of clones, roughly 80% of them found once; the top ten carry 7% to 8%. Time point of the sample: baseline, week 1 (first vaccination visit). The sample's treatment: pre-vaccination baseline after standard-of-care therapy. The CDR3 has 16 residues. Trimming left V 0 bases short and J 0 bases short, with 9 bases between. From germline, CDR1 is MNHEY and CDR2 SVGAGI.

The sequence came from a woman aged 50 to 65 with glioma. V gene TRBV6-5 combines with J gene TRBJ1-3; D gene ambiguous. The specimen was PBMCs, collected from a glioma patient treated with radiotherapy, temozolomide or both. CDR3 nucleotides: TGTGCCAGCAGTTACTCGACGCCCCACTCTGGAAACACCATATATTTT. Translation: CASSYSTPHSGNTIYF.